The rows below give T cell receptor beta chains drawn from one sample of a study of T cell responses to AZD1222 COVID-19 vaccine. Profiling relied on immunoSEQ multiplex PCR, and the TCRdb table lists in-frame clones only, not all of them. Of around 80,000 clones in the sample, approximately 89% are singletons; the top ten hold 6.5% to 9.5%. The material was peripheral blood, obtained 28 days after the second AZD1222 dose. The receptor set was obtained from an adult who received the AZD1222 COVID-19 vaccine. The CDR3 runs from the conserved cysteine through the conserved F or W. A D gene is named only where the DNA matches it firmly. Part of the rows lack a size; the others show once, few, many or a class for expanded clones.

TRBV27	NA	NA	TRBJ2-7	15	TGTGCCAGCAGTTTAACCCCCGGGGAGGTGAGGGAGCAGTACTTC	CASSLTPGEVREQYF
TRBV27	TRBD2	NA	TRBJ2-1	17	TGTGCCAGCAGTCCACTCGGCCGCGGGAGTCAAACGAATGAGCAGTTCTTC	CASSPLGRGSQTNEQFF
TRBV7-3	NA	NA	TRBJ2-6	14	TGTGCCAGCAGCCGAAGCTCTGGGGCCAACGTCCTGACTTTC	CASSRSSGANVLTF
TRBV11-2	NA	NA	TRBJ2-3	16	TGTGCCAGCAGCCTGGCTGCAGCGGGCAACACAGATACGCAGTATTTT	CASSLAAAGNTDTQYF
TRBV30	NA	once	TRBJ2-5	12	TGTGCCTGGAGTGCTGCCCAAGAGACCCAGTACTTC	CAWSAAQETQYF
TRBV15	NA	NA	TRBJ1-6	14	TGTGCCACCAGCAGAGATCGTGGCGGTTCACCCCTCCACTTT	CATSRDRGGSPLHF
TRBV2	NA	NA	TRBJ2-7	14	TGTGCCAGCAGTTTACAGGGACCCCCTTACGAGCAGTACTTC	CASSLQGPPYEQYF
TRBV10-1	NA	once	TRBJ1-2	13	TGCGCCAGCAGTGGGGATACGGCCAGTGGCTACACCTTC	CASSGDTASGYTF
TRBV24-1	NA	NA	TRBJ2-3	20	TGTGCCACCAGTGATCCAAGCTTCGGGACAAGTACATCTAGCACAGATACGCAGTATTTT	CATSDPSFGTSTSSTDTQYF
TRBV7-3	NA	NA	TRBJ2-3	16	TGTGCCAGCAGCCCACAGGGTCCTCCTAGCACAGATACGCAGTATTTT	CASSPQGPPSTDTQYF
TRBV3-1/TRBV3-2	NA	NA	TRBJ2-1	15	TGTGCCAGCAGCCCCGGGGAGCGGCCAAACAATGAGCAGTTCTTC	CASSPGERPNNEQFF
TRBV2	NA	NA	TRBJ1-6	14	TGTGCCACTGAATTGGGCGGTCGGAATTCACCCCTCCACTTT	CATELGGRNSPLHF
TRBV7-8	NA	NA	TRBJ2-2	14	TGTGCCAGCAGCCCTGGGGGGTCGAGGGGGGAGCTGTTTTTT	CASSPGGSRGELFF
TRBV28	NA	once	TRBJ2-7	18	TGTGCCAGCAGTTTCCCTGGTCCCGAAAACCCGCCCGACTACGAGCAGTACTTC	CASSFPGPENPPDYEQYF
TRBV3-1/TRBV3-2	NA	NA	TRBJ2-5	15	TGTGCCAGCAGCCAAGGGACCTCCGGGCGAGAGACCCAGTACTTC	CASSQGTSGRETQYF
TRBV11-2	NA	medium-sized	TRBJ1-3	17	TGTGCCAGCAGCGCAAACTTACAGGGCTACTCTGGAAACACCATATATTTT	CASSANLQGYSGNTIYF
TRBV7-9	TRBD2	NA	TRBJ2-7	15	TGTGCCAGCACCAACCTAGCGGGAGGGCCCTACGAGCAGTACTTC	CASTNLAGGPYEQYF
TRBV11-1	TRBD1	NA	TRBJ1-6	13	TGTGCCAGCAGGTCGGGACAGAATTCACCCCTCCACTTT	CASRSGQNSPLHF
TRBV3-1/TRBV3-2	NA	NA	TRBJ1-3	18	TGTGCCAGCAGCCAAGGGTGGGGCGGACTATCCTCTGGAAACACCATATATTTT	CASSQGWGGLSSGNTIYF
TRBV5-1	NA	NA	TRBJ1-2	14	TGCGCCAGCAGCTTGGACAGGGCAAACTATGGCTACACCTTC	CASSLDRANYGYTF
TRBV7-2	NA	few	TRBJ2-7	15	TGTGCCAGCAGCTTAGATCCAGGGGCCTCCTACGAGCAGTACTTC	CASSLDPGASYEQYF
TRBV7-6	TRBD1	once	TRBJ1-4	16	TGTGCCAGCAGCTTCGGGACAGCCGGCCTGGGGGAAAAACTGTTTTTT	CASSFGTAGLGEKLFF
TRBV6-5	TRBD1	NA	TRBJ2-6	16	TGTGCCAGCAGTTACTCTACAGGGGTCGGGGCCAACGTCCTGACTTTC	CASSYSTGVGANVLTF
TRBV10-1	TRBD1	NA	TRBJ1-3	14	TGCGCCAGCAGTACAGGGGAGACTGGAAACACCATATATTTT	CASSTGETGNTIYF
TRBV19	NA	NA	TRBJ1-5	13	TGTGCCAGTAGTATTAGTGTTCGGCAGCCCCAGCATTTT	CASSISVRQPQHF
TRBV25-1	TRBD1	NA	TRBJ1-2	16	TGTGCCAGCAGTGAACTTGGACAGGGGGAGAACTATGGCTACACCTTC	CASSELGQGENYGYTF
TRBV30	TRBD2	NA	TRBJ2-1	12	TGTGCCTTCCGCGGACTAGCCGGTGAGCAGTTCTTC	CAFRGLAGEQFF
TRBV6-5	NA	NA	TRBJ2-2	16	TGTGCCAGCAGTTACGCGTCGAGCAGGAACACCGGGGAGCTGTTTTTT	CASSYASSRNTGELFF
TRBV5-5	TRBD2	NA	TRBJ2-3	16	TGTGCCAGCAGCTTCGGTAGCGGGAGAGGAGCAGATACGCAGTATTTT	CASSFGSGRGADTQYF
TRBV30	TRBD2	once	TRBJ2-1	14	TGTGCCTGGACCCACGGATCTAGCGGGGAGGAGCAGTTCTTC	CAWTHGSSGEEQFF
TRBV7-3	TRBD2	NA	TRBJ2-3	13	TGTGCCAGCAGTCTAGCGGTGGGGGATACGCAGTATTTT	CASSLAVGDTQYF
TRBV18	NA	NA	TRBJ2-2	13	TGTGCCAGCTCACCCAGGAACACCGGGGAGCTGTTTTTT	CASSPRNTGELFF
TRBV2	NA	NA	TRBJ1-5	14	TGTGCCAGCAGTGAAGTCACCTACAATCAGCCCCAGCATTTT	CASSEVTYNQPQHF
TRBV13	TRBD1	once	TRBJ2-7	15	TGTGCCAGCAGCTTGAAGTACAGGGGCTCCTACGAGCAGTACTTC	CASSLKYRGSYEQYF
TRBV29-1	TRBD2	NA	TRBJ2-3	15	TGCAGCGCTGCCAGACTAGCGGGACCCACAGATACGCAGTATTTT	CSAARLAGPTDTQYF
TRBV27	NA	NA	TRBJ2-1	14	TGTGCCAGCAGTTTATTGAATGCGGGCAATGAGCAGTTCTTC	CASSLLNAGNEQFF
TRBV7-9	TRBD1	once	TRBJ1-1	13	TGTGCCAGCAGCTCATACAGGGGAACCGAAGCTTTCTTT	CASSSYRGTEAFF
TRBV6-4	NA	NA	TRBJ2-3	15	TGTGCCAGCAGTTACAGGAAAATAGACACAGATACGCAGTATTTT	CASSYRKIDTDTQYF
TRBV19	NA	NA	TRBJ1-1	13	TGTGCCAGTAATCTTCACCAAGGCACTGAAGCTTTCTTT	CASNLHQGTEAFF
TRBV12-3/TRBV12-4	TRBD2	NA	TRBJ2-1	13	TGTGCCAGCAGTCTGCGGGGGGTCAATGAGCAGTTCTTC	CASSLRGVNEQFF
TRBV10-2	NA	NA	TRBJ1-5	15	TGCGCCAGCAGTGGACAGACGACGAGCAATCAGCCCCAGCATTTT	CASSGQTTSNQPQHF
TRBV28	TRBD1	NA	TRBJ1-2	13	TGTGCCAGCAGTTTGGGGGACAGTTTGCGCTACACCTTC	CASSLGDSLRYTF
TRBV7-4	NA	NA	TRBJ2-4	16	TGTGCCAGCAATTTTGAGCGGTCGATAGCCAAAAACATTCAGTACTTC	CASNFERSIAKNIQYF
TRBV10-3	NA	NA	TRBJ2-7	12	TGTGCCACGAGCGACCCAGACTACGAGCAGTACTTC	CATSDPDYEQYF
TRBV19	NA	once	TRBJ1-6	13	TGTGCCAGTAGAAAGGGGTTCGATTCACCCCTCCACTTT	CASRKGFDSPLHF
TRBV18	NA	NA	TRBJ2-2	16	TGTGCCAGCTCACCACGGGGGTCCGCGAACACCGGGGAGCTGTTTTTT	CASSPRGSANTGELFF
TRBV27	TRBD1	NA	TRBJ1-6	18	TGTGCCAGCAGTTTATGGGGACAGGGGGGAACCTATAATTCACCCCTCCACTTT	CASSLWGQGGTYNSPLHF